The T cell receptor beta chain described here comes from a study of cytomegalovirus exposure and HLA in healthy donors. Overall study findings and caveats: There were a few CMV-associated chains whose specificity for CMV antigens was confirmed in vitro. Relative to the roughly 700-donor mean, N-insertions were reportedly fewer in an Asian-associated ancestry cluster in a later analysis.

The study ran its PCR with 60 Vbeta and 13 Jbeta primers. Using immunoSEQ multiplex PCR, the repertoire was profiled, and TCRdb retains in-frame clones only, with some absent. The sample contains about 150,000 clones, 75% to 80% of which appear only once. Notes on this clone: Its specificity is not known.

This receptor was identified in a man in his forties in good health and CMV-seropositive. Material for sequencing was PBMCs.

The CDR3: CASSSGQGGEQYF. CDR3 DNA: TGTGCCAGCAGTTCGGGACAGGGAGGAGAGCAGTACTTC. The V gene is TRBV6-4, the J gene TRBJ2-7, with TRBD1 identical over 9 bases. Per the germline V gene, CDR1 is MRHNA and CDR2 is SNTAGT. The CDR3 extends over 13 amino acids. V dropped 5 bases and J dropped 7; count of bases not matched to a gene: 6.